This T cell receptor beta chain was profiled in a study of metastatic and nonmetastatic thyroid tumors. Germline V gives CDR1 GTSNPN, CDR2 SVGIG (reference sequence). The CDR3 sequence is 17 residues long. Every patient underwent thyroid surgery untreated. On this clone itself: Its ends do not fully match the called genes, so a read error is possible.

With MiXCR, TCRdb reprocessed the PCR reads. The data show about 20,000 clones, with about 17% seen just once and approximately 2.9% held by the top ten. The sequence came from a male donor with papillary thyroid cancer or a benign thyroid nodule (not recorded which). Some clones in this sample may be carry-over from other donors' samples. Sequencing input: adjacent normal tissue. J is TRBJ2-6 and V is TRBV30, with 7 bases identical to TRBD2. This CDR3 is CAWGGGWGGTGSNVLTF. CDR3 in DNA: TGTGCCTGGGGCGGGGGTTGGGGAGGCACTGGGTCCAACGTCCTGACTTTC.